The clone carrying this T cell receptor beta chain was picked up one time. The repertoire was sequenced with immunoSEQ multiplex PCR; TCRdb's copy has only in-frame clones and lacks some. The sample records around 340,000 clones, roughly 90% being singletons. This sample is drawn from a study of blood T cell repertoires in COVID-19. The germline gives CDR1 WSHSY, CDR2 SAAADI. The CDR3 spans 17 residues. Trimming cost V 7 bases and J 4 bases; bases outside gene matches: 13. The rearrangement uses TRBV10-2 and TRBJ2-1; 10 nucleotides line up with TRBD2. Material: PBMCs or T cells enriched from blood (not recorded which). This receptor was obtained from a woman aged 25-40 years who had been exposed to COVID-19. CDR3 nucleotides: TGCGCCAGCACCGACCCCGGCACTAGCGGGGTTTACAATGAGCAGTTCTTC. This translates into CASTDPGTSGVYNEQFF.